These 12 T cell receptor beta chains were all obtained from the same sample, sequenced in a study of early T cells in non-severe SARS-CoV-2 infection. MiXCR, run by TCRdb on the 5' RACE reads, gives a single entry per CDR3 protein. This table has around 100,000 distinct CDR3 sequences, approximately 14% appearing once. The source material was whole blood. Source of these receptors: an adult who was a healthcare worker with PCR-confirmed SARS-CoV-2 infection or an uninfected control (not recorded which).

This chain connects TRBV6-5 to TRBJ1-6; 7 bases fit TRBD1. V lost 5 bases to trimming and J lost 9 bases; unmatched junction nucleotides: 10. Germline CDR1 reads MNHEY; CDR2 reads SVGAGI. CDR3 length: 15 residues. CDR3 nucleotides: TGTGCCAGCAGTCCGACAGAGGGGGCGCGTTCACCCCTCCACTTT. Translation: CASSPTEGARSPLHF.

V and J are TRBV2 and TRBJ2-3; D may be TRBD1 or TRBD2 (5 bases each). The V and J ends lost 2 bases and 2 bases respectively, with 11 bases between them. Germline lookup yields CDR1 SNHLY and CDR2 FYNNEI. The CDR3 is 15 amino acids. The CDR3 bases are TGTGCCAGCAGTGAACGGGACGCGCCCACAGATACGCAGTATTTT. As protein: CASSERDAPTDTQYF.

The CDR3 is CASSSLAGGPADTQYF. The CDR3 coding sequence is TGTGCCAGCAGTTCACTAGCGGGAGGGCCCGCAGATACGCAGTATTTT. This rearrangement joins TRBV12-3 or TRBV12-4 to TRBJ2-3, with 13 bases identical to TRBD2. The trim removed 4 bases at V and 4 bases at J, leaving 5 bases unmatched. The CDR3 loop spans 16 amino acids.

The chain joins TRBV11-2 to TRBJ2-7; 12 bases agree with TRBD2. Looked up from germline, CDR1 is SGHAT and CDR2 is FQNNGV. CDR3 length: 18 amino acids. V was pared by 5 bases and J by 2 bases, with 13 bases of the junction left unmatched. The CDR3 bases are TGTGCCAGCAGCCCCCTTAGGCGACTAGCGGGGGTGGCCTACGAGCAGTACTTC. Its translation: CASSPLRRLAGVAYEQYF. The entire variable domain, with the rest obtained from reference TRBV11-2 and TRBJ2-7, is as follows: EAGVAQSPRYKIIEKRQSVAFWCNPISGHATLYWYQQILGQGPKLLIQFQNNGVVDDSQLPKDRFSAERLKGVDSTLKIQPAKLEDSAVYLCASSPLRRLAGVAYEQYFGPGTRLTVT.

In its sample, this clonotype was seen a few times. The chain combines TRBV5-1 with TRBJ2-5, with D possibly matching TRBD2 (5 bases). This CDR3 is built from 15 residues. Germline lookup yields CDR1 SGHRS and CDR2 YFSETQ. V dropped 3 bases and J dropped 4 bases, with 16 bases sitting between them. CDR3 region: CASSSRTAAGETQYF. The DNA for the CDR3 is TGCGCCAGCAGCTCCCGGACGGCCGCGGGAGAGACCCAGTACTTC.

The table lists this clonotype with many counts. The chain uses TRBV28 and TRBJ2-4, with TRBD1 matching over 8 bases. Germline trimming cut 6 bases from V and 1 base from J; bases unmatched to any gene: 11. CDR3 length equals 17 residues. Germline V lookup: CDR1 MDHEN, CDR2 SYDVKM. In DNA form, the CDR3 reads TGTGCCAGCAGCCCCCGGACAGGGACCGTGGCCAAAAACATTCAGTACTTC. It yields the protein CASSPRTGTVAKNIQYF.

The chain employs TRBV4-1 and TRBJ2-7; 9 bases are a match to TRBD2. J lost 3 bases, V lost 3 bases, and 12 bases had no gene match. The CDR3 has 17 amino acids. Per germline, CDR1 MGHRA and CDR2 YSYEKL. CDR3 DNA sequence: TGCGCCAGCAGCCAGGGACCAAAGCGGGGGGCGTACTACGAGCAGTACTTC. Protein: CASSQGPKRGAYYEQYF.

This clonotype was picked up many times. The CDR3 DNA sequence: TGTGCCAGCAGCGCAGGGTCGAGGAATGAGCAGTTCTTC. Encoded protein: CASSAGSRNEQFF. The chain couples TRBV3-2 to TRBJ2-1; the listed D gene, TRBD1, was not tested against the DNA. TRBV3-2 is tagged as a pseudogene. This CDR3 contains 13 residues.

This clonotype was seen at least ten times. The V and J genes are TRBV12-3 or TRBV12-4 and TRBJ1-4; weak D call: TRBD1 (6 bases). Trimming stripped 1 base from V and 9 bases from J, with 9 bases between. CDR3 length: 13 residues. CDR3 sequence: CASSLGGGKKLFF. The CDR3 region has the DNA TGTGCCAGCAGTTTAGGAGGGGGGAAAAAACTGTTTTTT.

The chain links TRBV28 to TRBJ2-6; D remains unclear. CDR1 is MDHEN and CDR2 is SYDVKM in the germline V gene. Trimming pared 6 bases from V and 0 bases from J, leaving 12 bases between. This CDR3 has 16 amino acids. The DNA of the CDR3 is TGTGCCAGCAGCTTCGGCGAAGACTCTGGGGCCAACGTCCTGACTTTC. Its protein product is CASSFGEDSGANVLTF. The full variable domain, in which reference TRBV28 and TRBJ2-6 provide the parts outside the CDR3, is DVKVTQSSRYLVKRTGEKVFLECVQDMDHENMFWYRQDPGLGLRLIYFSYDVKMKEKGDIPEGYSVSREKKERFSLILESASTNQTSMYLCASSFGEDSGANVLTFGAGSRLTVL.

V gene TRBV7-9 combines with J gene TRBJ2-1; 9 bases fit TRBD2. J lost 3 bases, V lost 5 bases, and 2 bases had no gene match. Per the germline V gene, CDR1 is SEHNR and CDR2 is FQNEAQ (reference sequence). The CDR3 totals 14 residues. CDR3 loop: CASSRTSVYNEQFF. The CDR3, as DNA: TGTGCCAGCAGCCGGACTAGCGTCTACAATGAGCAGTTCTTC.

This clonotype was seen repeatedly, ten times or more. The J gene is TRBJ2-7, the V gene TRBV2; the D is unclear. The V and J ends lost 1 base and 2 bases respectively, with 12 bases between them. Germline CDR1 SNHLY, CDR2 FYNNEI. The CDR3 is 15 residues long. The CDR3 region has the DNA TGTGCCAGCAGTGAAGATGGCAGAGAAACCTACGAGCAGTACTTC. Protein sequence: CASSEDGRETYEQYF.